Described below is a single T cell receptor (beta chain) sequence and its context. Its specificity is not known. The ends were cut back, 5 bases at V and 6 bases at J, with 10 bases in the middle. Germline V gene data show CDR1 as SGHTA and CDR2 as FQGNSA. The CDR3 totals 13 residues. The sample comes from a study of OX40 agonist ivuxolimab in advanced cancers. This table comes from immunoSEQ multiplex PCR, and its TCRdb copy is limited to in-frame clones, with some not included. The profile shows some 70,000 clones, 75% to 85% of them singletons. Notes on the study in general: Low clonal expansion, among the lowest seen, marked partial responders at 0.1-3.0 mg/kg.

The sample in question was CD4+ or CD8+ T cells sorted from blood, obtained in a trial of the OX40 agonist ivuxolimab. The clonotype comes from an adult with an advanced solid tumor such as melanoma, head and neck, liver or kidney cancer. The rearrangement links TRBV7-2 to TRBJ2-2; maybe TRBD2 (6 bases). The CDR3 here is CASSRDWSGELFF. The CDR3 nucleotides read TGTGCCAGCAGCCGGGACTGGTCCGGGGAGCTGTTTTTT.